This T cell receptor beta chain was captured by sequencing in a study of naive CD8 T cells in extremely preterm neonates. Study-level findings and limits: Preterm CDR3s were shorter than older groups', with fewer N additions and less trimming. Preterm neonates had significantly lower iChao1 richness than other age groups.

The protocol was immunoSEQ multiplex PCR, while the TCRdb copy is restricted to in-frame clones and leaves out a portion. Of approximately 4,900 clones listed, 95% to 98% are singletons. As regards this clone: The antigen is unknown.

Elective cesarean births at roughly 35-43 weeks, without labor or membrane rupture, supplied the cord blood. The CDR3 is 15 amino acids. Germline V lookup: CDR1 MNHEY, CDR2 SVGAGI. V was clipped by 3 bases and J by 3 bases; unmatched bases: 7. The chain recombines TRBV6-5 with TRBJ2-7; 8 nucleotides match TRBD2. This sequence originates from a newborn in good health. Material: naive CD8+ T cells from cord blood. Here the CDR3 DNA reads TGTGCCAGCAGTTATAGCCTAGCGGGTGACTACGAGCAGTACTTC. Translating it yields CASSYSLAGDYEQYF.